Here is one TCR beta chain with its context. The antigen is undetermined. TCR beta from blood CD8+ and CD4+ T cells was sequenced. Healthy donors served as the controls. They were matched for age and sex. These data are taken from a study of CD8 T cells in Susac syndrome. Overall study findings and caveats: The authors acknowledged that their TCR sequencing and HLA analysis involved a relatively small number of individuals.

CDR1 is KGHDR and CDR2 is SFDVKD in the germline V gene. The V gene end was trimmed by 5 bases and the J gene end by 2 bases; junction bases not matched to a gene: 5. The CDR3 length is 15 residues. A quantity of about 0.5 to 1 ug RNA underwent reverse transcription using random hexamers. By means of immunoSEQ multiplex PCR, TCR beta CDR3 spanning 54 Vbeta and 13 Jbeta underwent amplification. MiXCR, applied by TCRdb to the immunoSEQ multiplex PCR reads, yields one record per CDR3 protein. The data contain roughly 130,000 distinct CDR3 sequences, around 96% of them singletons. This chain links TRBV24-1 with TRBJ2-1; 7 positions agree with TRBD2. The clonotype was recovered from a human donor in good health. The sample comprised CD4+ T cells from PBMCs. The CDR3 DNA follows: TGTGCCACCAGTGCCCCCGGGACTACCTACAATGAGCAGTTCTTC. Its translation is CATSAPGTTYNEQFF.